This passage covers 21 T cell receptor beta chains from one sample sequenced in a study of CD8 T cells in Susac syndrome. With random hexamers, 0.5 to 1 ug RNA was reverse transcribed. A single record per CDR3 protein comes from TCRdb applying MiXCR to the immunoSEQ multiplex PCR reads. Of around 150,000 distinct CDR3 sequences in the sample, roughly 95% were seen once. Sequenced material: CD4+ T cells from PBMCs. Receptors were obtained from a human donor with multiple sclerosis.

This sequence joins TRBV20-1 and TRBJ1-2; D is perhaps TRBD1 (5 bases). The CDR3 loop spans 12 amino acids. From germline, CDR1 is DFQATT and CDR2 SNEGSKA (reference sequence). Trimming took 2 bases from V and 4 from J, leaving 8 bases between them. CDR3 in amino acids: CSARPDSYGYTF. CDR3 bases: TGCAGTGCTAGACCTGACAGCTATGGCTACACCTTC.

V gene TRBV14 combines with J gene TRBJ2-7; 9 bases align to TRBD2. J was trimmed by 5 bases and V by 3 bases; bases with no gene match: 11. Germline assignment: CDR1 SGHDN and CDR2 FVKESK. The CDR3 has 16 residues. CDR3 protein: CASSQTLGLAANEQYF. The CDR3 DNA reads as TGTGCCAGCAGCCAGACTCTGGGACTAGCTGCTAACGAGCAGTACTTC.

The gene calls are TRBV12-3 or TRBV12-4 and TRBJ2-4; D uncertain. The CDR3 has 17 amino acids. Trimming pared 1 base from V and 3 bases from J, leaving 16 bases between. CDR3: CASSLVLGTQNKNIQYF. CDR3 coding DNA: TGTGCCAGCAGTTTAGTTCTGGGCACACAAAACAAAAACATTCAGTACTTC.

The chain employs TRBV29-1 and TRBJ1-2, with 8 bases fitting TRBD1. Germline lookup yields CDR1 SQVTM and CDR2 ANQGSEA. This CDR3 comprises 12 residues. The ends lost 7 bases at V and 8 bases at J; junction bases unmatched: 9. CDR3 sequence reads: CSATQGVEGYTF. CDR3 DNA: TGCAGCGCTACACAGGGGGTGGAGGGCTACACCTTC.

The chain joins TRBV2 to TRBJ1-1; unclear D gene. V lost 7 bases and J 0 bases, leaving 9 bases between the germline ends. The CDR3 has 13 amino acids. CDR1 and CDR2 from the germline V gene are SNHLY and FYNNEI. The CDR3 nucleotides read TGTGCCAGCACGGTTGTGGTGAACACTGAAGCTTTCTTT. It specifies CASTVVVNTEAFF.

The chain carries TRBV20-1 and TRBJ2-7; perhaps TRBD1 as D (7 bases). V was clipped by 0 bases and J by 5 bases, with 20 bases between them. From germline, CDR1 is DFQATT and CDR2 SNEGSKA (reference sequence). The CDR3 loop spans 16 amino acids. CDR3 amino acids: CSARDLGRGVLNEQYF. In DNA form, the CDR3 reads TGCAGTGCTAGAGATCTTGGCAGGGGGGTGTTAAACGAGCAGTACTTC.

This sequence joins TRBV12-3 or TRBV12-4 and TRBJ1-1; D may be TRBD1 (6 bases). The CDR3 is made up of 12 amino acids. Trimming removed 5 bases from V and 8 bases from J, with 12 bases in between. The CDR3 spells CASSRSGAEAFF. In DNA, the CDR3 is TGTGCCAGCAGTCGATCAGGGGCGGAAGCTTTCTTT.

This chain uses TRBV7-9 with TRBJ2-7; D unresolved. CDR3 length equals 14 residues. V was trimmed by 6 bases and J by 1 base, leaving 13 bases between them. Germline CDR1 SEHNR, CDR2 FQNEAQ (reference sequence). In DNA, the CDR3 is TGTGCCAGCAGTTCCAGTTCGGCGTCCTACGAGCAGTACTTC. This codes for CASSSSSASYEQYF.

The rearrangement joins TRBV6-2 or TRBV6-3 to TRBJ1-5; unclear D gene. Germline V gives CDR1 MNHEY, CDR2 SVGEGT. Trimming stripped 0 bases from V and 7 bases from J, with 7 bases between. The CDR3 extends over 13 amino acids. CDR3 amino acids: CASSYSSGQPQHF. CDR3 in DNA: TGTGCCAGCAGTTACTCCTCGGGGCAGCCCCAGCATTTT.

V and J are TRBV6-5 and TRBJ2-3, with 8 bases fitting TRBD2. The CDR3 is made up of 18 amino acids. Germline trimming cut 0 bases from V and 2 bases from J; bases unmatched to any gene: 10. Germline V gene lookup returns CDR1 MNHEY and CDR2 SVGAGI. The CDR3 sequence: CASSYSPGAGVLTDTQYF. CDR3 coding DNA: TGTGCCAGCAGTTACTCCCCCGGAGCGGGGGTCCTCACAGATACGCAGTATTTT.

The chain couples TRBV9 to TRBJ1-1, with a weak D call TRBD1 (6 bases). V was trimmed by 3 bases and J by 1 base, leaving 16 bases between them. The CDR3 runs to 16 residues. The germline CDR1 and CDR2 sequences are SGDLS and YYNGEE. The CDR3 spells CASSAGTTKRNTEAFF. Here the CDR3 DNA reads TGTGCCAGCAGCGCTGGGACAACGAAAAGGAACACTGAAGCTTTCTTT.

CDR3 amino acids: CASTPGGPTQYF. CDR3 sequence (DNA): TGTGCCAGCACCCCCGGGGGTCCTACGCAGTATTTT. The rearrangement joins TRBV6-1 to TRBJ2-3; TRBD2 is a possible D gene (6 bases). The V gene's germline CDR1 is MNHNS and CDR2 SASEGT. This CDR3 comprises 12 residues. The V end lost 7 bases, the J end lost 8 bases, and 13 bases lay between the germline ends.

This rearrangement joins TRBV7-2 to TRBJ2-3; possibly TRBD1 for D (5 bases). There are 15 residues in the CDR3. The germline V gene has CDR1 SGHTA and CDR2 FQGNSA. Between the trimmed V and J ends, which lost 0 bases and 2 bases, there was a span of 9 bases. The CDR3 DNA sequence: TGTGCCAGCAGCTTAGCCCACAGGTTCACAGATACGCAGTATTTT. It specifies CASSLAHRFTDTQYF.

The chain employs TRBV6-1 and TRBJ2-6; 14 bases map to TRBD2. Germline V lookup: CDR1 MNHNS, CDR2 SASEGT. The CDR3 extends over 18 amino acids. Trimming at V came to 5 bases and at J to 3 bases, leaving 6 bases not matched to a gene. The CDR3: CASSKTSGRASGANVLTF. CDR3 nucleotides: TGTGCCAGCAGTAAGACTAGCGGGAGGGCTAGTGGGGCCAACGTCCTGACTTTC.

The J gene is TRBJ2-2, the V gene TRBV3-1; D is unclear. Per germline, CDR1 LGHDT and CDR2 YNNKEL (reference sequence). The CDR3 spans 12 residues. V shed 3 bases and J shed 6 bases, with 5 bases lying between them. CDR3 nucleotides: TGTGCCAGCAGCCACAGATCCGGGGAGCTGTTTTTT. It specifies CASSHRSGELFF.

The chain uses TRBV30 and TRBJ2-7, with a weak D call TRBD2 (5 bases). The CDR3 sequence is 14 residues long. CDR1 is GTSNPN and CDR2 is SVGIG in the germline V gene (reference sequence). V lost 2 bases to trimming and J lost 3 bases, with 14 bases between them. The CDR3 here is CAWSSGISGYEQYF. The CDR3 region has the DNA TGTGCCTGGAGTTCCGGGATCTCAGGCTACGAGCAGTACTTC.

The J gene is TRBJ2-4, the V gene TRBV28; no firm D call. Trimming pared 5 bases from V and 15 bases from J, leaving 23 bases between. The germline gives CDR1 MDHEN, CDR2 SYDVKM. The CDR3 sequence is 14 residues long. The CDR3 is CASSPVRTGPPGYF. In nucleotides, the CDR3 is TGTGCCAGCAGTCCCGTCAGGACGGGCCCCCCGGGGTACTTC. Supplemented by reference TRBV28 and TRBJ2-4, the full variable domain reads DVKVTQSSRYLVKRTGEKVFLECVQDMDHENMFWYRQDPGLGLRLIYFSYDVKMKEKGDIPEGYSVSREKKERFSLILESASTNQTSMYLCASSPVRTGPPGYFGAGTRLSVL.

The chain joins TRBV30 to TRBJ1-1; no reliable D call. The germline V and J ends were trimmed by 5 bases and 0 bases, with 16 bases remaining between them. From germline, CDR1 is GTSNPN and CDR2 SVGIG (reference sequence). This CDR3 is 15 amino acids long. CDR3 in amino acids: CAWGPPAGMNTEAFF. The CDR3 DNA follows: TGTGCCTGGGGCCCACCTGCCGGCATGAACACTGAAGCTTTCTTT.

The chain's CDR3 is CASRGRTRYEQYF. DNA for the CDR3: TGCGCCAGCAGAGGTAGAACCCGGTACGAGCAGTACTTC. This rearrangement joins TRBV4-1 to TRBJ2-7; no clear D. V shed 6 bases and J shed 4 bases, with 13 bases lying between them. CDR3 length equals 13 residues. From germline, CDR1 is MGHRA and CDR2 YSYEKL.

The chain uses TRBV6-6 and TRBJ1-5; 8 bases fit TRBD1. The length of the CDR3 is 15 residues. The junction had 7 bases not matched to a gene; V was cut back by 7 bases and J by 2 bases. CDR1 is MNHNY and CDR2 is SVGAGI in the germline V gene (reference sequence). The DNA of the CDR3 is TGTGCCAGCACTAGTGGACAGGGCGGCAATCAGCCCCAGCATTTT. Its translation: CASTSGQGGNQPQHF.

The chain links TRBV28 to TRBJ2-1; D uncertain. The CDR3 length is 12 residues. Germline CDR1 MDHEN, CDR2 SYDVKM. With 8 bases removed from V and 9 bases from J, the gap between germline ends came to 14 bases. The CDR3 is CASGLVFSEQFF. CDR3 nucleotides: TGTGCCAGCGGGCTCGTCTTTAGTGAGCAGTTCTTC.